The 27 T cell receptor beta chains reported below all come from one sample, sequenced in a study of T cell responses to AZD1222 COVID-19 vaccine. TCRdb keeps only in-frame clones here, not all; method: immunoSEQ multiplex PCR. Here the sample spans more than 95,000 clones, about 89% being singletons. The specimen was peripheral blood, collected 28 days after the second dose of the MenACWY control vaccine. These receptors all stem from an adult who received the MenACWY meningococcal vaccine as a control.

The CDR3 loop reads CASSMGQPNYGYTF. CDR3 DNA sequence: TGTGCCAGTAGTATGGGACAGCCTAACTATGGCTACACCTTC. This chain connects TRBV19 to TRBJ1-2; 7 positions agree with TRBD1. Germline V gene data show CDR1 as LNHDA and CDR2 as SQIVND (reference sequence). CDR3 length equals 14 residues. J gave up 0 bases and V 3 bases, and 1 base lay outside the gene matches.

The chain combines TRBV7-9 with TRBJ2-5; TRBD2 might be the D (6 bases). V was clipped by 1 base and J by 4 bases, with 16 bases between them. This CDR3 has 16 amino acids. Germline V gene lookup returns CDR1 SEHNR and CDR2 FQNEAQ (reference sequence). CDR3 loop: CASSLGVSSARETQYF. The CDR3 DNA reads TGTGCCAGCAGCTTAGGGGTTTCTAGCGCTCGAGAGACCCAGTACTTC.

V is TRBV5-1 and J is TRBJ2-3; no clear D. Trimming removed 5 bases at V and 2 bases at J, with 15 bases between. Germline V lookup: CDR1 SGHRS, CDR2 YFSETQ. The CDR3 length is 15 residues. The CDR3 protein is CASSLRSLDTDTQYF. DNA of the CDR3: TGCGCCAGCAGTTTGCGGTCGCTTGACACAGATACGCAGTATTTT.

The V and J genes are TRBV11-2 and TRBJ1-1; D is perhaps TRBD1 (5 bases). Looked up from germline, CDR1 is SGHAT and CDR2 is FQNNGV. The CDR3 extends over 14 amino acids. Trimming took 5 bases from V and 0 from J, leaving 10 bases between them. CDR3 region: CASSRAGVNTEAFF. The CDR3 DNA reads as TGTGCCAGCAGCCGGGCGGGGGTGAACACTGAAGCTTTCTTT.

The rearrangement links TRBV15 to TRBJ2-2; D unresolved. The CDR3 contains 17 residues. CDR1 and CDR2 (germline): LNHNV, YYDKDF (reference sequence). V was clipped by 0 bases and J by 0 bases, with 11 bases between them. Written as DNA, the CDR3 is TGTGCCACCAGCAGAGATCGGCAAAAAGCGAACACCGGGGAGCTGTTTTTT. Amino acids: CATSRDRQKANTGELFF.

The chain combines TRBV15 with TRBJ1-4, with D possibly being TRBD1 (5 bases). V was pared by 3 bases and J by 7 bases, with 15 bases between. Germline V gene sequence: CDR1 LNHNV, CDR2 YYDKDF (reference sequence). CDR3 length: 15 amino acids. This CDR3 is CATSSRDAMTEKLFF. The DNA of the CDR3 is TGTGCCACCAGCAGTAGGGACGCCATGACTGAAAAACTGTTTTTT.

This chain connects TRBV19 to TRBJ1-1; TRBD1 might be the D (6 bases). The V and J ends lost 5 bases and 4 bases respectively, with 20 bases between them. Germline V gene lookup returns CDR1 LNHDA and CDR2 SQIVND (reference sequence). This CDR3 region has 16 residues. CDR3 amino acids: CASSPRQVAGLTEAFF. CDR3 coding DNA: TGTGCCAGTAGTCCAAGACAGGTAGCGGGACTCACTGAAGCTTTCTTT.

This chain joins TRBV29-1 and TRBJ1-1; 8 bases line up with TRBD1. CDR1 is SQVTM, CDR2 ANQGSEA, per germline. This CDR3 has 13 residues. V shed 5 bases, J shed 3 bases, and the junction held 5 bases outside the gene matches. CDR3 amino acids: CSVQGASYTEAFF. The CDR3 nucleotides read TGCAGCGTTCAGGGGGCTTCGTACACTGAAGCTTTCTTT.

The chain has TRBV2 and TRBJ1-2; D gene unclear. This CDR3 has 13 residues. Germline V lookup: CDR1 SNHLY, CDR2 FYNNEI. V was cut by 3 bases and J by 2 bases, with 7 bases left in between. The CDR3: CASSDGQNYGYTF. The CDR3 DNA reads TGTGCCAGCAGTGACGGGCAGAACTATGGCTACACCTTC.

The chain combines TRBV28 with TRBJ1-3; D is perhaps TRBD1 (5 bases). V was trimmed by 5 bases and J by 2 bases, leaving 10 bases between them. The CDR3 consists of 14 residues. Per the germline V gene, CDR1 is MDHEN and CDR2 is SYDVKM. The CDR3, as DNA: TGTGCCAGCAGTATTGACAGTGCTGGAAACACCATATATTTT. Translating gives CASSIDSAGNTIYF.

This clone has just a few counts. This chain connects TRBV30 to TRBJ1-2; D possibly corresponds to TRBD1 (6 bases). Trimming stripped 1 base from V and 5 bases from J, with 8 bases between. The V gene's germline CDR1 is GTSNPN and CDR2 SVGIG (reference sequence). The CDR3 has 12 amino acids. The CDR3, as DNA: TGTGCCTGGAGTGCTCAGGGGTATGGCTACACCTTC. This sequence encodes CAWSAQGYGYTF. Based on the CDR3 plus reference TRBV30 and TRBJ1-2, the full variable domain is SQTIHQWPATLVQPVGSPLSLECTVEGTSNPNLYWYRQAAGRGLQLLFYSVGIGQISSEVPQNLSASRPQDRQFILSSKKLLLSDSGFYLCAWSAQGYGYTFGSGTRLTVV.

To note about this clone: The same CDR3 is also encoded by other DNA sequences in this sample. CDR3 coding DNA: TGCGCCAGCAGCTTGGAGGGTTATAGCAATCAGCCCCAGCATTTT. Translation gives CASSLEGYSNQPQHF. The chain couples TRBV5-1 to TRBJ1-5; D ambiguous. Germline loops: CDR1 SGHRS, CDR2 YFSETQ. V was trimmed by 0 bases and J by 0 bases, leaving 7 bases between them. The CDR3 runs to 15 residues.

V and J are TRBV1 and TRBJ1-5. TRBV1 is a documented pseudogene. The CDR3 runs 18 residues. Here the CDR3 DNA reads TGCACCAGCAGCCAAGGCATCGGCAGAGGAGGTAGGGGTCAGCCCCAGCATTTT. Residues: CTSSQGIGRGGRGQPQHF.

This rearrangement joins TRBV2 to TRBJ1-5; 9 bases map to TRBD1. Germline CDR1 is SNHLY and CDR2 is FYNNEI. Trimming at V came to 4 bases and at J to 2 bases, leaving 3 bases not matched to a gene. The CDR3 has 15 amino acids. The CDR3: CASSARTGGNQPQHF. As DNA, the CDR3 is TGTGCCAGCAGTGCTCGGACAGGGGGCAATCAGCCCCAGCATTTT. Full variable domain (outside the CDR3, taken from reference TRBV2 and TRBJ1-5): EPEVTQTPSHQVTQMGQEVILRCVPISNHLYFYWYRQILGQKVEFLVSFYNNEISEKSEIFDDQFSVERPDGSNFTLKIRSTKLEDSAMYFCASSARTGGNQPQHFGDGTRLSIL.

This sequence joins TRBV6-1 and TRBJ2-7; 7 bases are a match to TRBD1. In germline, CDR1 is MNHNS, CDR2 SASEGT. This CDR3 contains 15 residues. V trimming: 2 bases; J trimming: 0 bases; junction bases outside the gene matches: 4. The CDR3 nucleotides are TGTGCCAGCAGTGAACAAGGGGGCTCCTCCTACGAGCAGTACTTC. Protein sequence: CASSEQGGSSYEQYF.

Here the CDR3 reads CASSSFYEQYF. The DNA of the CDR3 is TGTGCCAGCAGCTCTTTCTACGAGCAGTACTTC. The chain recombines TRBV11-2 with TRBJ2-7; D unresolved. There are 11 residues in the CDR3. Looked up from germline, CDR1 is SGHAT and CDR2 is FQNNGV. V dropped 4 bases and J dropped 3 bases, with 4 bases sitting between them.

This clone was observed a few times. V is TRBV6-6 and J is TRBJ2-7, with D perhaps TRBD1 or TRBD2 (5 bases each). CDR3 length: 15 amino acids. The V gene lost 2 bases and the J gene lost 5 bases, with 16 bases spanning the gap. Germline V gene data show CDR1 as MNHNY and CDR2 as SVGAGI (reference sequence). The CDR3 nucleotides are TGTGCCAGCAGTTACCCCCGGGACGGTAAGAACGAGCAGTACTTC. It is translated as CASSYPRDGKNEQYF.

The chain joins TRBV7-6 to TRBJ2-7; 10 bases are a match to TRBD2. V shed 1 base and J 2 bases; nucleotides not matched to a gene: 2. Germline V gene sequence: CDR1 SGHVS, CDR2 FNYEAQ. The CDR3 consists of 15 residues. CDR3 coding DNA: TGTGCCAGCAGCTTAGGGAGCGGGGGGGCCTACGAGCAGTACTTC. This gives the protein CASSLGSGGAYEQYF.

The CDR3 DNA reads as TGTGCCAGCAGTCCTTTGGGGAACTCTGGAAACACCATATATTTT. This encodes CASSPLGNSGNTIYF. The chain is built from TRBV6-5 and TRBJ1-3; D ambiguous. Between the trimmed V and J ends, which lost 5 bases and 0 bases, there was a span of 11 bases. The CDR3 is made up of 15 amino acids. Looked up from germline, CDR1 is MNHEY and CDR2 is SVGAGI.

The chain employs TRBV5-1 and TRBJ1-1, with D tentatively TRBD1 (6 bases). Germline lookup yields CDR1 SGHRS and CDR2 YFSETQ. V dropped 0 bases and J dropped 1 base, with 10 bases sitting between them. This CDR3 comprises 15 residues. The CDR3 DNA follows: TGCGCCAGCAGCTTGGGGACAGTCCCGAACACTGAAGCTTTCTTT. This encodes CASSLGTVPNTEAFF.

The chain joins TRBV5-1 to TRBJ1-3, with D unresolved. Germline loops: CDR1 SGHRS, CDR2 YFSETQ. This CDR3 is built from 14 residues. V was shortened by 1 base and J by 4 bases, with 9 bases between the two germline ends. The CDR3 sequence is CASSLFDTGNTIYF. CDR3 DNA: TGCGCCAGCAGCTTGTTCGACACGGGAAACACCATATATTTT. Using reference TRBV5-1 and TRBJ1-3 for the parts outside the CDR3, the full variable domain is KAGVTQTPRYLIKTRGQQVTLSCSPISGHRSVSWYQQTPGQGLQFLFEYFSETQRNKGNFPGRFSGRQFSNSRSEMNVSTLELGDSALYLCASSLFDTGNTIYFGEGSWLTVV.

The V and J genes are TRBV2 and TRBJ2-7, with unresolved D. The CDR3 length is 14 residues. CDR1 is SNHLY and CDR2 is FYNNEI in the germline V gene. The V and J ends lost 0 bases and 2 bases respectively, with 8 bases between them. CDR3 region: CASSEAVGAYEQYF. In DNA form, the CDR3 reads TGTGCCAGCAGTGAAGCGGTTGGAGCCTACGAGCAGTACTTC.

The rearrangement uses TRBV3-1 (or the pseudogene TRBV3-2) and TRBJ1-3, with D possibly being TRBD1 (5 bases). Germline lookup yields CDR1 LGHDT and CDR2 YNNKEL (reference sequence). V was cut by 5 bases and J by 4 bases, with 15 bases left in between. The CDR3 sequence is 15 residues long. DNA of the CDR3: TGTGCCAGCAGCTTCCGTGGGACGAAAGGAAACACCATATATTTT. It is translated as CASSFRGTKGNTIYF.

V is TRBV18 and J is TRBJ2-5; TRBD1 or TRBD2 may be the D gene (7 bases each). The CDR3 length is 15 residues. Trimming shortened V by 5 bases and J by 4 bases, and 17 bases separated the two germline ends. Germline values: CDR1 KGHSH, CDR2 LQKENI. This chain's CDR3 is CASSASTGRVETQYF. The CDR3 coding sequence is TGTGCCAGCTCAGCTTCGACAGGGAGGGTAGAGACCCAGTACTTC.

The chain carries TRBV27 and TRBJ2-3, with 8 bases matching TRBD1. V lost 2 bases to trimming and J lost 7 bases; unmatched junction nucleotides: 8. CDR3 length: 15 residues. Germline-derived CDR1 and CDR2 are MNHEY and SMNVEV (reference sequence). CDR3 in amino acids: CASSLRTGTGNTQYF. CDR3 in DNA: TGTGCCAGCAGTTTACGGACAGGGACGGGGAATACGCAGTATTTT.

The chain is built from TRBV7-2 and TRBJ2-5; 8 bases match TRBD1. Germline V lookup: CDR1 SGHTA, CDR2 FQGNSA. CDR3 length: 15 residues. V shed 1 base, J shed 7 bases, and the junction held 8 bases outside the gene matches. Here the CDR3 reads CASSLGTGRHGTQYF. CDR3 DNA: TGTGCCAGCAGCTTAGGGACAGGGCGACACGGGACCCAGTACTTC.

The CDR3 loop is CAISVAGPYNEQFF. In nucleotides, the CDR3 is TGTGCCATCAGTGTAGCGGGGCCATACAATGAGCAGTTCTTC. The rearrangement joins TRBV10-3 to TRBJ2-1, with 8 bases matching TRBD2. CDR1 and CDR2 from the germline V gene are ENHRY and SYGVKD. This CDR3 spans 14 amino acids. V lost 4 bases and J lost 4; bases outside the gene matches: 3.